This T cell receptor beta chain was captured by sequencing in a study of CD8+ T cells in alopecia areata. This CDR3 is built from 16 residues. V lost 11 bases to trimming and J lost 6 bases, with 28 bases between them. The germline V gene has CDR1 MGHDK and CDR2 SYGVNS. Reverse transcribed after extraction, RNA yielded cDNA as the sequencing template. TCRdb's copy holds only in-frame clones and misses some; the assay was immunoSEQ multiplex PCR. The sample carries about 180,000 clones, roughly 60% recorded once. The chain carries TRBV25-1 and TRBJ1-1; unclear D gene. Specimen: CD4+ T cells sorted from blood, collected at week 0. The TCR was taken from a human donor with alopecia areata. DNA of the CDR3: TGTGCCGACACCCAACCAGAGGTCCAAGGTAATGCTGAAGCTTTCTTT. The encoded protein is CADTQPEVQGNAEAFF.